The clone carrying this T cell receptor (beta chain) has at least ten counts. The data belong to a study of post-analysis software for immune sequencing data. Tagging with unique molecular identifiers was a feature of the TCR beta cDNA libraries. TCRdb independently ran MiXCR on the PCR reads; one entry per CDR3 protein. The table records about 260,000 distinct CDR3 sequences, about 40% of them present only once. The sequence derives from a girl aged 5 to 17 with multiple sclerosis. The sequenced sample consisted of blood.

The DNA of the CDR3 is TGCGCCAGCAGCCAGGGGACAGGGGGCCGTCTGGCCAAAAACATTCAGTACTTC. Translating it yields CASSQGTGGRLAKNIQYF. J is TRBJ2-4 and V is TRBV4-1; 12 bases match TRBD1. The CDR3 covers 18 residues. J lost 1 base, V lost 3 bases, and 7 bases had no gene match. Germline V gene data show CDR1 as MGHRA and CDR2 as YSYEKL.